This TCR beta chain was recovered during a study of preoperative IRX-2 immunotherapy in early breast cancer (dated by TCRdb to about 2019). Library preparation was by the immunoSEQ multiplex PCR assay. Sourced from immuneACCESS, this table was stored by TCRdb with only in-frame sequences that have V and J called. A share of the clones is absent; for the studies checked, an unresolved V gene accounts for under half, and the remainder has no known explanation. This sample lists approximately 98,000 clones; about nine tenths were detected once. Of the sample, roughly 1.9% falls within the top ten clones. About this clone: Its recognized antigen is unknown. No base qualities exist here, and no much larger clone lies one base off it. Other nucleotide sequences from this sample produce the same CDR3.

As encoded in the germline V gene, CDR1 is SGHRS while CDR2 is YFSETQ. The CDR3 covers 15 residues, taking in both the cysteine and the phenylalanine. CDR3 DNA only is kept here, 45 bases in frame from base 1. V is reduced by 0 bases and J by 1 base, leaving a spacing of 8 bases between them. What this sample's treatment or condition label stands for: preoperative locoregional IRX-2 cytokine immunotherapy. The samples were obtained from a phase Ib study that tested preoperative, locoregional IRX-2 cytokine immunotherapy meant to prime immune responses. Donors were patients with early-stage breast cancer who received IRX-2 before surgery.

Sequenced here: tumor tissue, sampled after IRX-2 immunotherapy. The chain was built from TRBV5-1 and TRBJ1-5, and the D gene may be TRBD1, 5 bases matching. The TCR comes from a human donor with breast cancer. The DNA sequence follows: TGCGCCAGCAGCTTGGAGGGACTGAGCAATCAGCCCCAGCATTTT. It translates as CASSLEGLSNQPQHF.